Listed here are 5 T cell receptor beta chains from one sample, sequenced in a study of T-cell memory formation after mild COVID-19. TCRdb re-called the 5' RACE reads with MiXCR, one entry per CDR3 protein. The sample lists some 250,000 distinct CDR3 sequences; about a sixth were seen once. The specimen sequenced was PBMCs or a T cell subset sorted from them (not recorded which). The receptors here all came from a man younger than 35 who had mild COVID-19 (a few samples of this study predate the infection). Cell type and time point are not known.

This clonotype was detected a few times. The chain joins TRBV4-1 to TRBJ2-2, with TRBD2 matching 7 bases. The V gene's germline CDR1 is MGHRA and CDR2 YSYEKL. The CDR3 length is 19 residues. With V trimmed by 4 bases and J by 5 bases, 19 bases remained unmatched. The CDR3 reads CASSLAWGGGPSGTGELFF. The CDR3 DNA is TGCGCCAGCAGCCTCGCTTGGGGCGGGGGTCCCTCTGGAACCGGGGAGCTGTTTTTT.

This clonotype was seen repeatedly, ten times or more. The CDR3 coding sequence is TGTGCCAGCAGCAGATACTACAGGGGGCCTGGCTACACCTTC. This sequence encodes CASSRYYRGPGYTF. The V and J genes are TRBV5-6 and TRBJ1-2, with TRBD1 identical over 9 bases. The length of the CDR3 is 14 residues. V lost 4 bases to trimming and J lost 7 bases; unmatched junction nucleotides: 8. Per germline, CDR1 SGHDT and CDR2 YYEEEE.

This clonotype was observed a handful of times. The rearrangement joins TRBV11-2 to TRBJ2-7, with 7 bases fitting TRBD1. CDR1 and CDR2 from the germline V gene are SGHAT and FQNNGV. V was pared by 4 bases and J by 6 bases, with 9 bases of the junction left unmatched. The CDR3 runs 14 residues. CDR3 sequence (DNA): TGTGCCAGCAGCTCCTTTACAGGGGAAGGCGAGCAGTACGTC. As protein: CASSSFTGEGEQYV.

The chain has TRBV7-8 and TRBJ2-5; TRBD2 matches 13 bases. The CDR3 runs to 17 residues. Trimming took 4 bases from V and 4 from J; bases not matched to a gene: 9. The germline gives CDR1 SGHVS, CDR2 FQNEAQ. CDR3 amino acids: CASSSGTSGALVETQYF. The DNA for the CDR3 is TGTGCCAGCAGCTCTGGGACTAGCGGGGCCCTGGTAGAGACCCAGTACTTC.

V gene TRBV20-1 combines with J gene TRBJ2-5; 9 nucleotides match TRBD2. Germline V lookup: CDR1 DFQATT, CDR2 SNEGSKA (reference sequence). V shed 5 bases and J 5 bases; nucleotides not matched to a gene: 9. There are 14 residues in the CDR3. The CDR3 reads CSAVSGGRGETQYF. The CDR3 DNA reads TGCAGTGCTGTTAGCGGGGGAAGGGGGGAGACCCAGTACTTC.